This T cell receptor (beta chain) was sequenced for a study of cytomegalovirus exposure and HLA in healthy donors. Study conclusions and caveats: 87-base-pair reads could not separate some V segments, including TRBV6-2 and TRBV6-3. Later analysis suggested most CMV-associated TCR beta chains were HLA-restricted.

The PCR used 60 Vbeta and 13 Jbeta primers. Profiling relied on immunoSEQ multiplex PCR, and the TCRdb table lists in-frame clones only, not all of them. The sample lists roughly 100,000 clones, roughly four fifths occurring once. With regard to this clone: The antigen is undetermined.

CDR1 and CDR2 (germline): MDHEN, SYDVKM. Trimming at V came to 6 bases and at J to 0 bases, leaving 1 base not matched to a gene. The CDR3 length is 14 residues. The chain couples TRBV28 to TRBJ2-7; 11 nucleotides line up with TRBD2. The clonotype originates from a man aged 40-50 years in good health and CMV-seropositive. The sequenced sample consisted of PBMCs. This CDR3 is CASRGTSGSYEQYF. CDR3 in DNA: TGTGCCAGCAGGGGGACTAGCGGCTCCTACGAGCAGTACTTC.